One T cell receptor beta chain is described in this entry. In the authors' methods: Amplification of reference gene primers provided the estimated nucleated cell counts. The assay was immunoSEQ multiplex PCR, and TCRdb's table has in-frame clones only and misses some. That table is the source of V, J and clone size, and D and trimming were worked out from the DNA. The repertoire consists of some 150,000 clones, with roughly 83% occurring once and the leading ten covering approximately 2.9%. CDR1 is SGHTA and CDR2 is FQGNSA in the germline V gene. The CDR3 length is 16 residues. The V end lost 5 bases, the J end lost 3 bases, and 14 bases lay between the germline ends. This sample stems from a study of blood T cell repertoires in COVID-19. Study as a whole: COVID-19 samples, acute and convalescent, were from the United States, Italy and Spain. T cells, B-cell-depleted T cells, or PBMCs supplied cDNA or gDNA.

The TCR was taken from a woman of 80 years or more with acute or convalescent COVID-19. Sequenced input: peripheral blood. The chain joins TRBV7-2 to TRBJ1-6, with unresolved D. The CDR3 reads CASSDGLRGYNSPLHF. The CDR3 nucleotides read TGTGCCAGCAGCGACGGCCTCCGGGGCTATAATTCACCCCTCCACTTT.